This TCR beta chain originates from a study of cytomegalovirus exposure and HLA in healthy donors (dated by TCRdb to 2016 to 2017). Study-wide context: An earlier analysis of 587 of the donors reported around 280 Gb of sequence data and 95 million to 120 million unique TCR beta sequences obtained from about 170 million T cells. An early release that covered about 600 HLA-typed donors contained about 300 gigabases of sequencing data and 75 million to 100 million unique TCR sequences. The genetic ancestry cluster associated with self-reported Caucasian donors included about four fifths of the roughly 380 genotyped donors. The study was designed to test whether signatures of past pathogen exposure could be identified by cataloging public T cell receptors. The T cell repertoires of under 750 subjects were profiled by immunosequencing and related to cytomegalovirus serostatus. Besides the first cohort of more than 650 subjects, a separate validation cohort made up of 95 to 150 different subjects was used. High-throughput TCR immunosequencing, statistical association of individual TCRs with disease status, and machine learning were combined to predict cytomegalovirus infection status. A later analysis re-analyzed previously published TCR beta repertoires from 550 to 700 donors and added high-resolution HLA genotyping to study TCR occurrence patterns. Rather than using new phenotypic data, the later analysis identified candidate immune exposures from TCR beta sequences and from how often those sequences occurred across donors. To decide whether each TCR beta V gene segment behaved as functional or pseudogenic, an earlier analysis of over 500 of the donors relied on high-throughput TCR beta sequencing. Donor age, sex, ethnicity and CMV serostatus were compiled together with the repertoire data. In a later genetic analysis, genome-wide SNP genotypes for about three fifths of the roughly 670 donors were used, and that subset was treated as a discovery cohort. Every repertoire in the discovery cohort had been generated on one and the same sequencing platform. HLA typing included class I and class II loci at four-digit resolution. The number of donors typed differed by locus, with about 629-640 for A, B, C, DRB1 and DQB1, about 500 for DQA1, approximately 570 for DPA1, and some 450 for DPB1. Roughly five DR-DQ haplotypes were treated as single units for association and clustering because of strong linkage in the cohort. On average, over 200,000 unique TCR beta nucleotide sequences were sequenced per donor among a few hundred genotyped donors of the cohort, with roughly 20% of those sequences being non-productive.

Concerning this clone: This clone's antigen is unknown. Base qualities are not provided; no much larger clone lies one nucleotide away.

General study outcomes and caveats: In a later analysis, HLA-associated TCR beta chains showed more clonal expansion and lower generation probabilities than non-associated chains that were equally common. In a later analysis, several top co-occurrence clusters were reported to appear linked to parvovirus B19, influenza, CMV and Epstein-Barr virus. When HLA alleles, especially DR and DQ, strongly co-occurred, attributing TCR associations to individual alleles was difficult. Because the 87-base-pair reads could not distinguish some IMGT-functional V segments, including TRBV6-2 and TRBV6-3, those segments were excluded. In this cohort, only TCR beta chains were sequenced, and detectable features were limited by the absence of alpha or paired-chain data. A later analysis associated 15,000 to 20,000 TCR beta sequences with specific HLA alleles at a false discovery rate of 0.05. Linkage disequilibrium might explain the correlated functional status among segregating V segments, but an unknown experimental factor could not be ruled out. Because counts were too low, seventeen rarely observed V segments, including chromosome 9 orphons, were excluded from the earlier analysis of a few hundred of the donors. A later genetic analysis associated a missense DCLRE1C variant with V-gene and J-gene trimming of TCR beta chains, and an independent cohort replicated the association. In vitro tests confirmed that three of the cytomegalovirus-associated TCR beta chains recognize cytomegalovirus antigens. According to the authors, the approach could potentially be generalized to other disease states and immunological phenotypes. Because some donors lacked HLA typing at each locus, the association tests relied only on the typed subset. For the cohort, immune exposure information was limited to CMV serostatus. A further reported finding was that TCR beta sequences accurately predicted the HLA-A and HLA-B alleles for most subjects in the first cohort. A total of roughly 160 TCR beta chains were listed by the study as associated with cytomegalovirus. In a later analysis, TCR association rates were found to vary across HLA loci, with the most associated TCRs seen for DRB1 alleles and the fewest for HLA-C alleles. The classifier was reported to diagnose cytomegalovirus status with high specificity and sensitivity in both the original cohort and the validation cohort. The presence/absence analyses assumed that sequencing depth was roughly uniform across donors, and that assumption may not be true. Broadly in line with IMGT annotations, most TCR beta V segments showed up in productive rearrangements about 90% or about 30% of the time in an earlier analysis of 587 of the donors. While some public TCRs were present in many individuals, most TCR sequences turned up only very rarely across donors. Compared with the approximately 670-donor mean, donors in an Asian-associated ancestry cluster had fewer N-insertions in productive TCRs, according to a later genetic analysis. A group of highly shared sequence variants was considered likely to be a technical artifact of the sequencing pipeline. A later analysis found that most CMV-associated TCR beta chains appeared HLA-restricted, with HLA associations seemingly driven largely by CMV exposure.

The cohort comprised 666 healthy bone marrow donors. All cohort members were sampled while nominally healthy, although unrecorded immune exposures were likely present. The donor was CMV seronegative and belonged to the group of under 400 seronegative cohort members. A peripheral blood sample was provided by each donor, and peripheral blood mononuclear cells were used for TCR beta sequencing. Genomic DNA was extracted from the blood cell samples with the Qiagen DNeasy Blood Extraction Kit. The method was the immunoSEQ multiplex PCR assay. The multiplex PCR relied on a mix of 60 forward primers for TCR Vbeta segments and 13 reverse primers for TCR Jbeta segments. A multiplex PCR assay on genomic DNA amplified the CDR3 region of rearranged TCR beta genes. Amplified TCR beta libraries were sequenced as 87-base-pair reads on the Illumina HiSeq System. On the study's bioinformatics: A later analysis tallied around 87 million unique TCR beta chains across the 666 repertoires, and some 10 million of those chains were shared by two or more donors. Raw reads were error-corrected and collapsed into unique sequences by a nearest-neighbor algorithm in which closely related sequences were merged to remove PCR and sequencing errors. Alignment of CDR3 sequences to IMGT reference sequences was used to assign V, D and J gene segments. For a sequence to be retained, a match of at least six nucleotides to both a V gene segment and a J gene segment was required. A rearrangement was called productive if the CDR3 had no stop codons and remained in frame with V and J, and every other rearrangement was called non-productive. CDR3 was defined by IMGT convention, running from the second conserved V-encoded cysteine to the conserved J-encoded phenylalanine. The earlier analysis of fewer than 750 of the donors excluded sequences that lacked an unambiguous match to a single V gene segment. In an earlier analysis of a few hundred of the donors, V segments were called functional above 56.7% productive rearrangements and were called segregating when the between-donor standard deviation exceeded 5%. A statistical classification framework was developed to diagnose cytomegalovirus status using the catalog of TCR beta chain sequences. In a later analysis, TCR nucleotide sequences were compared against IMGT/GENE-DB human TR gene sequences so that V and J genes could be assigned. The TCRdist pipeline was used in a later analysis to assign CDR3 sequences and most-parsimonious VDJ recombination scenarios. A later analysis defined each TCR beta chain by its CDR3 amino acid sequence plus V-gene family, and excluded reads lacking a unique V-gene family. As a way to deal with suspected cross-contamination and a sequencing artifact, a later analysis dropped more than 500 nucleotide sequences that were highly shared and had low generation probability. In a later analysis, a clonal expansion index was calculated for each public chain from normalized within-repertoire ranks of inferred template counts. A later analysis computed generation probabilities with a VDJ recombination model fitted to out-of-frame rearrangements, and checked the results against IGoR. In a later analysis, TCR-TCR, TCR-HLA and TCR-CMV co-occurrence was scored with hypergeometric tests, and a repertoire-size bias correction was applied to TCR pairs. In a later analysis, false discovery rates were estimated by permuting HLA or CMV assignments 20 times. In a later analysis, co-occurring TCRs were grouped with DBSCAN, and TCRdist sequence similarity was added when clustering was performed within HLA-allele-positive subsets. Repertoires with fewer than 30,000 or more than 120,000 public chains were left out of co-occurrence clustering, as were about 5 repertoires with anomalous nucleotide sharing. This is the immuneACCESS table as TCRdb keeps it, with only in-frame sequences that have V and J called. A part of the clones is gone; compared with another copy, unresolved V genes explain less than half, and the rest is unexplained. From that table come the V and J calls and clone size; the DNA was used to work out D and trimming. Counted in this sample were about 200,000 clones; 70% to 90% of them appeared once. About 3.1% of the sample belongs to the ten largest clones.

From V the trimming removes 2 bases and from J it removes 5 bases, while the gene matches leave 9 bases of the junction unaccounted for. Reading the germline V gene gives CDR1 SGHRS and CDR2 YFSETQ. Including the terminal cysteine and phenylalanine, the CDR3 comprises 16 residues. Only the CDR3 DNA stays, 48 bases, in frame from base 1. The receptor's source is a young man in good health and CMV-seronegative. The source material was PBMCs. This receptor chain uses TRBV5-1 and TRBJ2-3; 9 middle bases align to TRBD2. CDR3 reads: CASSLTGGGAVDTQYF. The nucleotide sequence reads TGCGCCAGCAGCTTAACAGGCGGGGGGGCTGTAGATACGCAGTATTTT.